This paragraph covers one T cell receptor (beta chain) sequence. Antigen unknown. Trimming removed 4 bases from V and 4 bases from J; junction bases left unmatched: 4. The CDR3 sequence is 14 residues long. The germline V gene encodes CDR1 SGHDT and CDR2 YYEEEE. The sample is drawn from a study of shared clonotypes between healthy human individuals. The study's findings and limits: In a few donors, around 5% of naive CD4 clonotypes appeared in common.

Measured with immunoSEQ multiplex PCR; TCRdb has only the in-frame clones, and not every one. The sample has about 1.1 million clones; roughly 80% are singletons. This chain joins TRBV5-6 and TRBJ1-3, with TRBD1 matching over 8 bases. This sequence originates from a man younger than 30 in good health. Some clones in this sample may be carry-over from other donors' samples. The sample was memory CD4+ T cells from PBMCs. Subset defined: CD45RA-negative fraction. DNA of the CDR3: TGTGCCAGCAGCAGACGACAGGGGGGAAACACCATATATTTT. Translating gives CASSRRQGGNTIYF.